This TCR beta chain was sequenced for a study of blood T cell repertoires in COVID-19. Across the whole study: COVID-19 samples, acute and convalescent, were from the United States, Italy and Spain. In each case, the material was cDNA or gDNA derived from T cells, B-cell-depleted T cells, or PBMCs.

Study processing details: Estimation of nucleated cell counts relied on the amplification of reference gene primers. Only in-frame clones appear in the TCRdb table, and some are missing; sequencing was by immunoSEQ multiplex PCR. For V, J and clone size, that table is used; D and trimming come from the DNA. The table includes 150,000 or so clones, 84% detected once. V shed 1 base and J 4 bases; nucleotides not matched to a gene: 2. The CDR3 is 15 residues long. Germline values: CDR1 LGHDT, CDR2 YNNKEL (reference sequence). This TCR was sampled from a man between 18 and 35 years old with active or convalescent COVID-19. The chain recombines TRBV3-1 (or the pseudogene TRBV3-2) with TRBJ2-7, with 12 bases matching TRBD2. The specimen sequenced was peripheral blood. CDR3 in DNA: TGTGCCAGCAGCCAAGGGACTAGCGGGAATTACGAGCAGTACTTC. Protein: CASSQGTSGNYEQYF.